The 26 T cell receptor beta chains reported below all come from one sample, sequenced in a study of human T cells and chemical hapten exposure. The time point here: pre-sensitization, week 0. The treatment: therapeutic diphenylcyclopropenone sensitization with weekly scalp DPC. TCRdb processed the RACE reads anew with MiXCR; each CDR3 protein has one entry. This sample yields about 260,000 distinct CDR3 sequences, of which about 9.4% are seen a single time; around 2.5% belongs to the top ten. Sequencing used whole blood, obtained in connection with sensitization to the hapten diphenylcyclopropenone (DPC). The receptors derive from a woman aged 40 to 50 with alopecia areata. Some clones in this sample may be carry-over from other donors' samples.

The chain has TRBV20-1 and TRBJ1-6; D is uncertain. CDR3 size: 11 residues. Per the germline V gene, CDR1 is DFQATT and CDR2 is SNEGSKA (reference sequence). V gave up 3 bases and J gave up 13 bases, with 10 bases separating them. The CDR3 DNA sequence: TGCAGTGCTAGTGAAATTGGGCCCCTCCACTTT. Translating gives CSASEIGPLHF.

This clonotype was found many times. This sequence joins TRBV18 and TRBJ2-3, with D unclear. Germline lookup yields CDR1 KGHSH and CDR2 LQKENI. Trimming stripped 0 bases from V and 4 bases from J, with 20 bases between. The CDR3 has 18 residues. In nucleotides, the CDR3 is TGTGCCAGCTCACCACCGAAGACTCACACCTCGGCCCCAGATACGCAGTATTTT. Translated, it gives CASSPPKTHTSAPDTQYF.

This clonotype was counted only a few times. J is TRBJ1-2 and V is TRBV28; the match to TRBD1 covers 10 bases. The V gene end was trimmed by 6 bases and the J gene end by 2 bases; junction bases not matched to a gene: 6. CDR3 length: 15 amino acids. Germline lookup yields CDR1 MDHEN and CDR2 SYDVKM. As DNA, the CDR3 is TGTGCCAGCAGGCTTCCGGGACAGGGGAACTATGGCTACACCTTC. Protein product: CASRLPGQGNYGYTF.

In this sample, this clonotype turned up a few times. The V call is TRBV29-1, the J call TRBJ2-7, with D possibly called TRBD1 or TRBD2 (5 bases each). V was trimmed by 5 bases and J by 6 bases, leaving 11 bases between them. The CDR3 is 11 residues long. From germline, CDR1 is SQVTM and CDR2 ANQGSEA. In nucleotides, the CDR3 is TGCAGCGTTTCTTCAGGGAGCGAGCAGTACTTC. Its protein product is CSVSSGSEQYF.

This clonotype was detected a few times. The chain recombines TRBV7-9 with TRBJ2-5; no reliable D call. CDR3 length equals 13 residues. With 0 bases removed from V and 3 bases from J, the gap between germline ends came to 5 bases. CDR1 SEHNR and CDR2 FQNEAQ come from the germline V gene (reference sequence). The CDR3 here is CASSLAVEETQYF. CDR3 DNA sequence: TGTGCCAGCAGCTTAGCTGTAGAAGAGACCCAGTACTTC.

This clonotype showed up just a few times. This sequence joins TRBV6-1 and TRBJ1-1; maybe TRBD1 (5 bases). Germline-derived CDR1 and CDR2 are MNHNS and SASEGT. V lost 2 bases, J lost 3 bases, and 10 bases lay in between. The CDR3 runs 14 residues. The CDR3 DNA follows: TGTGCCAGCAGTGAAACTGGGGGTTACACTGAAGCTTTCTTT. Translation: CASSETGGYTEAFF.

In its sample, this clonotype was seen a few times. The CDR3 DNA is TGTGCCAGCAGCACCAGCAGAGAGACCCAGTACTTC. Translating gives CASSTSRETQYF. The V gene is TRBV7-2, the J gene TRBJ2-5; no clear D gene. Trimming took off 5 bases at V and 4 bases at J, with 8 bases between the two ends. In germline, CDR1 is SGHTA, CDR2 FQGNSA. The CDR3 is 12 amino acids.

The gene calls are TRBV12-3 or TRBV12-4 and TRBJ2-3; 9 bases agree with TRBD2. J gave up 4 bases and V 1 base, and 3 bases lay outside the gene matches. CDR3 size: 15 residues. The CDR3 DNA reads TGTGCCAGCAGTTTAGGTAGCGGGAGTGCAGATACGCAGTATTTT. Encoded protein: CASSLGSGSADTQYF.

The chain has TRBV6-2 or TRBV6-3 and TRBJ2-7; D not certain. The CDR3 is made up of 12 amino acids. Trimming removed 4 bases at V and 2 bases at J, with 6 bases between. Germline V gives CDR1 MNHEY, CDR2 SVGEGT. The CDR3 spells CASSSKPYEQYF. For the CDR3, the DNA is TGTGCCAGCAGTTCCAAACCCTACGAGCAGTACTTC.

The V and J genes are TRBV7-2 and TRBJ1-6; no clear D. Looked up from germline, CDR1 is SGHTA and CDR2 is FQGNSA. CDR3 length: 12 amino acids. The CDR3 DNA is TGTCTACGGGCCTCCTATAATTCACCCCTCCACTTT. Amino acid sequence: CLRASYNSPLHF.

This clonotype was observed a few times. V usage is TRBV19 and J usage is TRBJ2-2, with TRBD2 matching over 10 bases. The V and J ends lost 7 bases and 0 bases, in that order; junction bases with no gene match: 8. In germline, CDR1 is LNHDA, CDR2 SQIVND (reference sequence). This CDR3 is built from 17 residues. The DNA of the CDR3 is TGTGCCAGTACCGCTCTAGCGGGAGTAGCGAACACCGGGGAGCTGTTTTTT. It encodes CASTALAGVANTGELFF.

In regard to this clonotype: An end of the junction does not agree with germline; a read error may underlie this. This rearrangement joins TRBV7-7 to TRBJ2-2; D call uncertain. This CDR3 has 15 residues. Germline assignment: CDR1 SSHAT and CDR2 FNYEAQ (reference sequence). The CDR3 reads CASSLSPGSTGELFF. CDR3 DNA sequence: TGTGCTAGCAGCTTAAGTCCAGGTTCAACCGGGGAGCTGTTTTTT.

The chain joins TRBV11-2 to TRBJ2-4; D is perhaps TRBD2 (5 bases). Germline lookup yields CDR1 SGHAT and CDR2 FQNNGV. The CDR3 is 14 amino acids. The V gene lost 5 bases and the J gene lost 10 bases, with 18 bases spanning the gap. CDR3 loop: CASSRTAEERIQYF. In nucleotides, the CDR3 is TGTGCCAGCAGCCGGACCGCGGAGGAAAGAATTCAGTACTTC.

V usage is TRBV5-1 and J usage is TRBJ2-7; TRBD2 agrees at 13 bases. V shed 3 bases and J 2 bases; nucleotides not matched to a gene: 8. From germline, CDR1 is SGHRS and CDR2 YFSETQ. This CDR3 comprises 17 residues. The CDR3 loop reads CASSSGGTSGVTYEQYF. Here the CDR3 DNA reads TGCGCCAGCAGCTCCGGGGGGACTAGCGGGGTTACCTACGAGCAGTACTTC.

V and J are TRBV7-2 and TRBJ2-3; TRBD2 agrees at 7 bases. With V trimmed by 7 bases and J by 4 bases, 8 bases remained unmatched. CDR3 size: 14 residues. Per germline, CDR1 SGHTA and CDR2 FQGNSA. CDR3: CASNIGGSADTQYF. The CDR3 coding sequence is TGTGCCAGCAACATTGGCGGGAGTGCAGATACGCAGTATTTT.

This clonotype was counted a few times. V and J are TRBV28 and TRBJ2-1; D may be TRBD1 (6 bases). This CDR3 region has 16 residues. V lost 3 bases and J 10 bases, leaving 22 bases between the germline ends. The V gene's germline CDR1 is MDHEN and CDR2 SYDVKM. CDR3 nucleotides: TGTGCCAGCAGTTTTAGGCAGGGGCTAGGGCTTAGCGAGCAGTTCTTC. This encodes CASSFRQGLGLSEQFF.

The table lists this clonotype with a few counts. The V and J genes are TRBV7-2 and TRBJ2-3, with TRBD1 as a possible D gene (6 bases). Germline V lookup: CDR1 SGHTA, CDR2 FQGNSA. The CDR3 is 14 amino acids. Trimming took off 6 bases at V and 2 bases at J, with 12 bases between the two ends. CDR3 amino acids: CASSTGIHTDTQYF. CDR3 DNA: TGTGCCAGCAGTACAGGGATTCACACAGATACGCAGTATTTT.

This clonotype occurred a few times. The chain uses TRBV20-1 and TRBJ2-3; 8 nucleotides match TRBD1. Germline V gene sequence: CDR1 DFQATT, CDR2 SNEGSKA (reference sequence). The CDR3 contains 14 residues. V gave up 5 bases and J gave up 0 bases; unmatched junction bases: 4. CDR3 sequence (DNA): TGCAGTGCTGACCGGACAGGGAGCACAGATACGCAGTATTTT. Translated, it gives CSADRTGSTDTQYF.

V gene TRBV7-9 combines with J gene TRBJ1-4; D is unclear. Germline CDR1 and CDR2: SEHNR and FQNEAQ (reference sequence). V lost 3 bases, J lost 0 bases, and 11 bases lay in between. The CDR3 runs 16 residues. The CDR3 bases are TGTGCCAGCAGCTTTGTCCTACGGACAACTAATGAAAAACTGTTTTTT. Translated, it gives CASSFVLRTTNEKLFF.

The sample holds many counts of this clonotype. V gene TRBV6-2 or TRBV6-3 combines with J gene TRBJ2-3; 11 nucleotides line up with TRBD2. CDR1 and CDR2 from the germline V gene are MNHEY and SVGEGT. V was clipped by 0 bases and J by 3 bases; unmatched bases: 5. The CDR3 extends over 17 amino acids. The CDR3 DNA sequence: TGTGCCAGCAGTTACTCGACTAGCGGGACTTATACAGATACGCAGTATTTT. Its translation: CASSYSTSGTYTDTQYF.

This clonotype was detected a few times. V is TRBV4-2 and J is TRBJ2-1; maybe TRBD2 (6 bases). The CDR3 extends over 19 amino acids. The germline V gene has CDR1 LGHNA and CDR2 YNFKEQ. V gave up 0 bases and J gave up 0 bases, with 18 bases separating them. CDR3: CASSQDGLPGPISYNEQFF. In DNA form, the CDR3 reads TGTGCCAGCAGCCAAGATGGACTACCCGGACCCATCTCCTACAATGAGCAGTTCTTC.

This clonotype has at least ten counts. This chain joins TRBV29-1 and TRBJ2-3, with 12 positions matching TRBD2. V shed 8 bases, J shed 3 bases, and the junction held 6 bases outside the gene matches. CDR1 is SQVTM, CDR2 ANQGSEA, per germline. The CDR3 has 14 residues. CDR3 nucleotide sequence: TGCAGCTATGGACTAGCGGGATGGACAGATACGCAGTATTTT. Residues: CSYGLAGWTDTQYF.

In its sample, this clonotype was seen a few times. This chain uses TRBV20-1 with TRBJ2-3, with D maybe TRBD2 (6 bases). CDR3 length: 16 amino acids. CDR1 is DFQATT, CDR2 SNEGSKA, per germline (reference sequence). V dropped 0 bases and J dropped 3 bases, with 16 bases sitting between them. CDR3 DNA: TGCAGTGCTAGAGAAGTCGCGGGACCGGGGACAGATACGCAGTATTTT. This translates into CSAREVAGPGTDTQYF.

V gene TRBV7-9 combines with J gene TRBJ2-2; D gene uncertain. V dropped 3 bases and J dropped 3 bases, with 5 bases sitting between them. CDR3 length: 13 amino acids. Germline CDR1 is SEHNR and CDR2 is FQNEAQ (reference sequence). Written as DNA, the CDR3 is TGTGCCAGCAGCTTGAGTTACACCGGGGAGCTGTTTTTT. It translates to CASSLSYTGELFF.

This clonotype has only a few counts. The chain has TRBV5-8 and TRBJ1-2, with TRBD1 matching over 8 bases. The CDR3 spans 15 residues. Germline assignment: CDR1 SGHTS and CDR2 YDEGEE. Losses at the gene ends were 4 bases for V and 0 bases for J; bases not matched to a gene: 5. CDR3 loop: CASSQGDRPNYGYTF. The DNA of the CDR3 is TGTGCCAGCAGCCAAGGGGACAGGCCTAACTATGGCTACACCTTC.

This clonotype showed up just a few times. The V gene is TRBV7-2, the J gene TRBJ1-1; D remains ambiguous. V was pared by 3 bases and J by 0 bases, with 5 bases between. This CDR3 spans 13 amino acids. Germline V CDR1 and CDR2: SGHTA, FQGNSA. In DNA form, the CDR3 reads TGTGCCAGCAGCTTCCGGATGAACACTGAAGCTTTCTTT. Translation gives CASSFRMNTEAFF.